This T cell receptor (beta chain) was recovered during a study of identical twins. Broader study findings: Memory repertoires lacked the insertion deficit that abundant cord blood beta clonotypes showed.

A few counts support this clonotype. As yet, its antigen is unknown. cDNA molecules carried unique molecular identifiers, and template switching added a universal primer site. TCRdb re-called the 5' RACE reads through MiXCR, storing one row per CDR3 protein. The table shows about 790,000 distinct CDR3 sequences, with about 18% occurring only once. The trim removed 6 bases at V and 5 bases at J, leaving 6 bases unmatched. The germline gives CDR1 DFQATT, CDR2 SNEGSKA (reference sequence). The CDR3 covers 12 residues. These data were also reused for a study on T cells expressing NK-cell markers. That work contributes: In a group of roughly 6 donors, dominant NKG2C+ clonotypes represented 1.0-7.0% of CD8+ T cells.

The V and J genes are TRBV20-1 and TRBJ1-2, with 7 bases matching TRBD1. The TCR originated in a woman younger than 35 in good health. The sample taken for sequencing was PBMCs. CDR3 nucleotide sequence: TGCAGTGCCAAAAAACAGGGGTATGGCTACACCTTC. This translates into CSAKKQGYGYTF.